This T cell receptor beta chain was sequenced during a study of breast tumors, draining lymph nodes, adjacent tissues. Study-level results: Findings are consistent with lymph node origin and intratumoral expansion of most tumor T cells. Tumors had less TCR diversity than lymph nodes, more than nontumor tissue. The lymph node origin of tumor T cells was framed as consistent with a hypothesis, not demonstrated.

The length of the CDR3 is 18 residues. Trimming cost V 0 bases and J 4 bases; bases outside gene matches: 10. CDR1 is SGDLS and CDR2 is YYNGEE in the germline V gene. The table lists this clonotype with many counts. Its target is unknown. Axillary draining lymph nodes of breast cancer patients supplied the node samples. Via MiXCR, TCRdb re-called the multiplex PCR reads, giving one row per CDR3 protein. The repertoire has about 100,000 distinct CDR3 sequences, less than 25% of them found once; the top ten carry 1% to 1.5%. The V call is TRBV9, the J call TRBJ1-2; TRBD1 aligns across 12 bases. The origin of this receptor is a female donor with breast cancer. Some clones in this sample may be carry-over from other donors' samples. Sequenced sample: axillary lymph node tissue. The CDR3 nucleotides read TGTGCCAGCAGCGTAGCTAGTGGGACAGGGGGCGGCGGCTATGGCTACACCTTC. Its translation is CASSVASGTGGGGYGYTF.